The rows below give T cell receptor beta chains drawn from one sample of a study of blood T cell repertoires in COVID-19. Repertoires were generated with immunoSEQ multiplex PCR, while TCRdb's copy carries only in-frame clones and drops some. The table has around 63,000 clones, 73% seen once. The sequenced material came from peripheral blood. All receptors derive from a woman aged 45-59 years with active or convalescent COVID-19. Each CDR3 is given with its conserved first and last residue. Fields, in order: CDR3 protein, CDR3 DNA, V gene, D gene, clone size, J gene. The D gene is left open where the match is weak. The size of a clone is reported for some rows only, either as once, few or many, or as a class for expanded clones.

CDR3: CASSVDPRENIQYF
DNA: TGTGCCAGCAGCGTAGACCCCCGGGAAAACATTCAGTACTTC
V: TRBV9
D: NA
size: NA
J: TRBJ2-4

CDR3: CASRYTGTGTGQPQHF
DNA: TGTGCCAGCAGATATACCGGGACAGGGACCGGGCAGCCCCAGCATTTT
V: TRBV7-6
D: TRBD1
size: NA
J: TRBJ1-5

CDR3: CSASFRENYGYTF
DNA: TGCAGTGCTAGTTTTAGGGAGAACTATGGCTACACCTTC
V: TRBV20-1
D: NA
size: NA
J: TRBJ1-2

CDR3: CASSLGTSGSTDTQYF
DNA: TGTGCCAGCAGCTTAGGGACTAGCGGGAGCACAGATACGCAGTATTTT
V: TRBV7-9
D: TRBD2
size: NA
J: TRBJ2-3

CDR3: CASSPSDIADTQYF
DNA: TGTGCCAGCAGCCCTAGCGATATAGCAGATACGCAGTATTTT
V: TRBV7-6
D: NA
size: NA
J: TRBJ2-3

CDR3: CASSRGQGDGYTF
DNA: TGTGCCAGCAGCCGCGGACAGGGGGATGGCTACACCTTC
V: TRBV6-5
D: TRBD1
size: few
J: TRBJ1-2

CDR3: CASSFTTSGNNEQFF
DNA: TGTGCCAGCAGTTTTACGACTAGCGGGAACAATGAGCAGTTCTTC
V: TRBV27
D: TRBD2
size: NA
J: TRBJ2-1

CDR3: CASSIAAGTNEKLFF
DNA: TGTGCCAGTAGTATAGCGGCAGGGACTAATGAAAAACTGTTTTTT
V: TRBV19
D: NA
size: NA
J: TRBJ1-4

CDR3: CASSPLAGNPEQYF
DNA: TGTGCCAGCAGCCCGCTAGCGGGAAATCCCGAGCAGTACTTC
V: TRBV7-9
D: TRBD2
size: NA
J: TRBJ2-7

CDR3: CASRIDLIPRSIQYF
DNA: TGTGCCAGTAGGATAGACTTAATACCGAGGAGCATTCAGTACTTC
V: TRBV19
D: NA
size: NA
J: TRBJ2-4

CDR3: CASRGDRAFPQPQHF
DNA: TGTGCCAGCAGGGGGGACAGGGCTTTCCCCCAGCCCCAGCATTTT
V: TRBV6-5
D: TRBD1
size: NA
J: TRBJ1-5

CDR3: CASSLGGIGNTIYF
DNA: TGTGCCAGCAGTTTAGGGGGGATTGGAAACACCATATATTTT
V: TRBV28
D: NA
size: NA
J: TRBJ1-3

CDR3: CASSPVVADQPQHF
DNA: TGTGCCAGCAGCCCAGTGGTAGCGGATCAGCCCCAGCATTTT
V: TRBV7-9
D: NA
size: few
J: TRBJ1-5

CDR3: CASSLAAGGVSTDTQYF
DNA: TGCGCCAGCAGCTTGGCGGCGGGAGGAGTGTCGACAGATACGCAGTATTTT
V: TRBV5-1
D: TRBD2
size: NA
J: TRBJ2-3

CDR3: CASSLRRAETQYF
DNA: TGCGCCAGCAGCCTAAGGCGGGCGGAGACCCAGTACTTC
V: TRBV5-1
D: NA
size: NA
J: TRBJ2-5

CDR3: CASSRGGSPEAFF
DNA: TGTGCCAGTAGTAGGGGTGGGAGCCCTGAAGCTTTCTTT
V: TRBV19
D: NA
size: few
J: TRBJ1-1

CDR3: CASSSFTGVGTEAFF
DNA: TGTGCCAGCTCATCCTTTACAGGGGTGGGCACTGAAGCTTTCTTT
V: TRBV18
D: TRBD1
size: NA
J: TRBJ1-1

CDR3: CASSPRQGITEAFF
DNA: TGTGCCAGCTCACCCAGACAGGGGATCACTGAAGCTTTCTTT
V: TRBV18
D: TRBD1
size: NA
J: TRBJ1-1

CDR3: CASSDTRTGGGNEKLFF
DNA: TGTGCCAGCAGTGACACGAGGACAGGGGGAGGTAATGAAAAACTGTTTTTT
V: TRBV6-4
D: TRBD1
size: NA
J: TRBJ1-4

CDR3: CASSLSGTGELFF
DNA: TGTGCCAGCAGCTTGAGCGGTACCGGGGAGCTGTTTTTT
V: TRBV5-4
D: NA
size: NA
J: TRBJ2-2

CDR3: CASSFSANYGYTF
DNA: TGCGCCAGCAGCTTTTCCGCTAACTATGGCTACACCTTC
V: TRBV5-1
D: NA
size: NA
J: TRBJ1-2

CDR3: CVRSLGGRQGDTNEKLFF
DNA: TGTGTCAGAAGCTTAGGGGGGCGACAGGGGGACACTAATGAAAAACTGTTTTTT
V: TRBV7-5
D: NA
size: NA
J: TRBJ1-4

CDR3: CASSPRTGPYEQYF
DNA: TGTGCCAGCAGCCCCCGGACAGGACCCTACGAGCAGTACTTC
V: TRBV7-2
D: TRBD1
size: NA
J: TRBJ2-7

CDR3: CASSLVVAGEAFF
DNA: TGTGCCAGCAGCTTGGTTGTCGCGGGTGAAGCTTTCTTT
V: TRBV5-6
D: NA
size: NA
J: TRBJ1-1

CDR3: CASSLGLRNEQFF
DNA: TGTGCCAGCAGCTTAGGCCTACGGAATGAGCAGTTCTTC
V: TRBV7-9
D: NA
size: NA
J: TRBJ2-1

CDR3: CASSPGTGGLTDTQYF
DNA: TGTGCCAGCAGCCCCGGGACAGGGGGTCTCACAGATACGCAGTATTTT
V: TRBV3-1/TRBV3-2
D: TRBD1
size: NA
J: TRBJ2-3

CDR3: CASTLGGSQKLFF
DNA: TGTGCCAGTACCCTTGGAGGGTCCCAAAAACTGTTTTTT
V: TRBV19
D: NA
size: NA
J: TRBJ1-4

CDR3: CSPWGPDTYNSPLHF
DNA: TGCAGCCCCTGGGGGCCAGACACCTATAATTCACCCCTCCACTTT
V: TRBV29-1
D: NA
size: few
J: TRBJ1-6

CDR3: CAIGVSGTGGYEQYF
DNA: TGTGCCATCGGAGTTTCCGGGACAGGGGGCTACGAGCAGTACTTC
V: TRBV24-1
D: TRBD1
size: NA
J: TRBJ2-7

CDR3: CSVLRDSPYEQYF
DNA: TGCAGCGTTCTCAGGGACAGCCCCTACGAGCAGTACTTC
V: TRBV29-1
D: TRBD1
size: NA
J: TRBJ2-7

CDR3: CASSPGGFSGYEQYF
DNA: TGCGCCAGCAGCCCCGGGGGGTTTAGCGGCTACGAGCAGTACTTC
V: TRBV5-1
D: TRBD2
size: few
J: TRBJ2-7

CDR3: CASRVRGSNTEAFF
DNA: TGTGCCAGCAGAGTGCGGGGTTCGAACACTGAAGCTTTCTTT
V: TRBV2
D: NA
size: many
J: TRBJ1-1

CDR3: CASSPGQSNYGYTF
DNA: TGTGCCAGCTCACCAGGACAATCTAACTATGGCTACACCTTC
V: TRBV18
D: NA
size: NA
J: TRBJ1-2

CDR3: CASSAGRGSAYEQFF
DNA: TGTGCCAGCAGCGCCGGGAGAGGGAGTGCGTATGAGCAGTTCTTC
V: TRBV7-7
D: NA
size: NA
J: TRBJ2-1

CDR3: CAISPVDTGELFF
DNA: TGTGCCATCAGTCCCGTAGACACCGGGGAGCTGTTTTTT
V: TRBV10-3
D: NA
size: NA
J: TRBJ2-2

CDR3: CSVALRANTEAFF
DNA: TGCAGCGTTGCCTTGCGGGCGAACACTGAAGCTTTCTTT
V: TRBV29-1
D: NA
size: NA
J: TRBJ1-1

CDR3: CASSLGPEAFF
DNA: TGTGCCAGCAGCTTGGGGCCTGAAGCTTTCTTT
V: TRBV5-6
D: NA
size: NA
J: TRBJ1-1